This T cell receptor beta chain was found in a study of blood T cell repertoires in COVID-19. Produced via immunoSEQ multiplex PCR; TCRdb's table is partial and in-frame only. Here the sample spans some 110,000 clones, 74% being singletons. The sequenced sample was peripheral blood. The TCR sequence derives from a man of 80 years or more with COVID-19, enrolled during active disease.

DNA of the CDR3: TGTGCCAGCAGCTTAAAGCTCCGTTCGACTTTTAATGAGCAGTTCTTC. The encoded protein is CASSLKLRSTFNEQFF. The chain uses TRBV11-2 and TRBJ2-1, with D uncertain. Looked up from germline, CDR1 is SGHAT and CDR2 is FQNNGV. CDR3 length: 16 residues. The ends were cut back, 2 bases at V and 7 bases at J, with 18 bases in the middle.